This is a list of T cell receptor beta chains from one sample in a study of cytomegalovirus exposure and HLA in healthy donors. Clones were read by immunoSEQ multiplex PCR, and TCRdb kept only the in-frame ones, dropping some. The sample carries roughly 120,000 clones, approximately 80% recorded once. Sequenced sample: PBMCs. These receptors were collected from a man between 25 and 39 years old in good health and CMV-seropositive. CDR3s leave out the opening cysteine and the closing phenylalanine or tryptophan. The D gene is left open where the match is weak. Some rows mark clone size as missing; the rest say once, few, many or name a class of expanded clone.

CDR3,length,V,D,size
ASTRWTSGGETQY,13,TRBV2,TRBD2,NA
ASSPGTSGRNEQF,13,TRBV27,TRBD2,NA
ASSLGQGYTGELF,13,TRBV11-2,NA,NA
ASSKTGGRPYEQY,13,TRBV21-1,NA,once
ASSLLGVSSYEQY,13,TRBV27,NA,few
ASSIVGQGSTDTQY,14,TRBV19,TRBD1,NA
ASSLAYSGNTIY,12,TRBV7-2,NA,NA
ASSPYGNQPQH,11,TRBV4-1,NA,few
ASSLRIPDGYT,11,TRBV5-6,NA,NA
ASSLSRTGYEQY,12,TRBV27,TRBD1,NA
ASSLDEGVGTGELF,14,TRBV5-6,NA,few
ASSPTSGVSEKLF,13,TRBV9,NA,NA
AADRENYGYT,10,TRBV7-9,TRBD1,once
ATEPGGGTYNEQF,13,TRBV19,TRBD2,once
AWNGGKNTEAF,11,TRBV30,NA,NA
ASSARGDGNEKLF,13,TRBV6-6,TRBD1,NA
ASRLQADSGNTIY,13,TRBV19,NA,once
ASSPRTGDNEQF,12,TRBV7-2,TRBD1,NA
ASSSGTQGEQY,11,TRBV7-7,TRBD1,few
ASSLSLAEETQY,12,TRBV5-1,TRBD2,NA
ASSLVQGGNEKLF,13,TRBV11-2,NA,NA
ASSINRVNTEAF,12,TRBV19,NA,NA
ASSFRVTADTDTQY,14,TRBV5-1,NA,few
ASRFRAENTEAF,12,TRBV28,NA,NA
ASSREGGGQPQH,12,TRBV11-2,NA,NA
ASSGLTLLAKNIQY,14,TRBV2,NA,once
ATSYQAGGTGELF,13,TRBV4-3,TRBD1,medium-sized